This T cell receptor beta chain was documented in a study of graft-versus-host responses after intestinal transplantation. The wider study: Recipients underwent multivisceral, liver-intestinal, or isolated intestinal transplants. Study conclusions and caveats: Allografts carried high graft-versus-host to host-versus-graft clonal ratios in patients having graft-donor T cell macrochimerism. Early after transplant, HvG clones declined as circulating GvH clones peaked.

A remark on this clone: Its cognate antigen is unknown.

J gave up 4 bases and V 5 bases, and 14 bases lay outside the gene matches. Germline CDR1 and CDR2: SGHAT and FQNNGV. The CDR3 runs to 18 residues. Here immunoSEQ multiplex PCR was the method, and the copy in TCRdb shows in-frame clones only, minus some. The data contain roughly 110,000 clones, just over 90% of them singletons. The sequence was obtained from a human donor who was the organ donor for an intestinal transplant. The specimen was unstimulated CD4+ T cells sorted from spleen or lymph node cells, collected before transplant. J is TRBJ2-1 and V is TRBV11-2; 10 bases fit TRBD2. The CDR3 sequence: CASSPRGAGGPGYNEQFF. The CDR3 DNA is TGTGCCAGCAGCCCGCGGGGAGCGGGAGGGCCTGGGTACAATGAGCAGTTCTTC.